Presented here are 12 T cell receptor beta chains from one specimen sequenced in a study of yellow fever vaccine responses in identical twins. TCRdb analysed the RT-PCR reads with MiXCR anew, one entry per CDR3 protein. Counted here are over 20,000 distinct CDR3 sequences, 60% to 80% occurring once; the ten biggest clones make up around 4.8%. The input for sequencing was T cells from blood (PBMCs), unsorted or a sorted subset (not recorded which), taken before or after yellow fever vaccination (not recorded which). The receptors stem from a young woman who received the yellow fever vaccine.

The genes are TRBV9 and TRBJ2-5; D remains ambiguous. The germline V gene encodes CDR1 SGDLS and CDR2 YYNGEE. Between the trimmed V and J ends, which lost 6 bases and 5 bases, there was a span of 20 bases. The CDR3 consists of 15 residues. This CDR3 is CASNTKAKSGETQYF. In DNA, the CDR3 is TGTGCCAGCAATACAAAGGCAAAAAGTGGGGAGACCCAGTACTTC.

The genes are TRBV19 and TRBJ1-2; D gene uncertain. Germline V gene lookup returns CDR1 LNHDA and CDR2 SQIVND (reference sequence). CDR3 length: 13 amino acids. V lost 5 bases to trimming and J lost 4 bases, with 11 bases between them. The CDR3 region is CASSGSATYGYTF. DNA of the CDR3: TGTGCCAGTAGTGGTTCGGCCACCTATGGCTACACCTTC.

The genes are TRBV9 and TRBJ2-7, with TRBD1 identical over 8 bases. The V gene end was trimmed by 3 bases and the J gene end by 4 bases; junction bases not matched to a gene: 9. Germline V gene lookup returns CDR1 SGDLS and CDR2 YYNGEE. The CDR3 contains 15 residues. The CDR3 sequence: CASSGDRGFMYEQYF. CDR3 coding DNA: TGTGCCAGCAGCGGCGACAGGGGATTTATGTACGAGCAGTACTTC. Variable domain in full (rest from reference TRBV9 and TRBJ2-7): DSGVTQTPKHLITATGQRVTLRCSPRSGDLSVYWYQQSLDQGLQFLIQYYNGEERAKGNILERFSAQQFPDLHSELNLSSLELGDSALYFCASSGDRGFMYEQYFGPGTRLTVT.

The V and J genes are TRBV29-1 and TRBJ2-1; D might be TRBD2 (6 bases). Germline lookup yields CDR1 SQVTM and CDR2 ANQGSEA. Trimming left V 0 bases short and J 6 bases short, with 18 bases between. This CDR3 has 16 residues. The CDR3: CSVEDLNYLGGNEQFF. CDR3 bases: TGCAGCGTTGAAGATCTTAACTACCTGGGGGGCAATGAGCAGTTCTTC.

This chain uses TRBV20-1 with TRBJ1-4, with unresolved D. Trimming stripped 0 bases from V and 7 bases from J, with 9 bases between. CDR1 and CDR2 (germline): DFQATT, SNEGSKA (reference sequence). CDR3 size: 13 residues. CDR3 residues: CSARDPLGEKLFF. The CDR3 DNA follows: TGCAGTGCTAGAGATCCTCTAGGTGAAAAACTGTTTTTT.

This chain uses TRBV2 with TRBJ2-1, with 9 nucleotides matching TRBD1. CDR3 length equals 15 residues. Looked up from germline, CDR1 is SNHLY and CDR2 is FYNNEI. Trimming took 6 bases from V and 4 from J; bases not matched to a gene: 7. CDR3 nucleotides: TGTGCCAGCAGCGAGGACAGGGGAAGGTACAATGAGCAGTTCTTC. The encoded protein is CASSEDRGRYNEQFF.

The rearrangement uses TRBV20-1 and TRBJ2-5; TRBD2 matches at 7 bases. CDR1 is DFQATT and CDR2 is SNEGSKA in the germline V gene (reference sequence). V dropped 0 bases and J dropped 5; count of bases not matched to a gene: 9. CDR3 length: 15 amino acids. The CDR3 is CSARDVTSPAETQYF. CDR3 sequence (DNA): TGCAGTGCTAGAGATGTGACTAGCCCTGCCGAGACCCAGTACTTC.

This clonotype came up once. This chain uses TRBV20-1 with TRBJ1-2; D call uncertain. Germline values: CDR1 DFQATT, CDR2 SNEGSKA (reference sequence). Trimming removed 4 bases from V and 8 bases from J, with 8 bases in between. This CDR3 contains 10 residues. In nucleotides, the CDR3 is TGCAGTGCTAACCCTCCCGGCTACACCTTC. Its translation is CSANPPGYTF.

CDR3 residues: CSATRQGARGYEQYF. CDR3 nucleotides: TGCAGTGCAACCCGACAGGGGGCTCGGGGCTACGAGCAGTACTTC. The chain links TRBV20-1 to TRBJ2-7; 10 bases line up with TRBD1. The CDR3 is 15 residues long. Trimming took 6 bases from V and 3 from J; bases not matched to a gene: 11. Germline V CDR1 and CDR2: DFQATT, SNEGSKA (reference sequence).

V and J are TRBV10-3 and TRBJ2-3; maybe TRBD2 (6 bases). In germline, CDR1 is ENHRY, CDR2 SYGVKD. The CDR3 covers 14 residues. V lost 2 bases, J lost 1 base, and 7 bases lay in between. CDR3: CAISEGTRTDTQYF. CDR3 DNA: TGTGCCATCAGTGAGGGGACTCGCACAGATACGCAGTATTTT.

The chain combines TRBV11-2 with TRBJ2-1, with 7 bases lining up with TRBD2. V was pared by 2 bases and J by 2 bases, with 3 bases of the junction left unmatched. Germline assignment: CDR1 SGHAT and CDR2 FQNNGV. The length of the CDR3 is 15 residues. CDR3 sequence: CASSLHSGPYNEQFF. The DNA for the CDR3 is TGTGCCAGCAGCTTACATAGCGGGCCCTACAATGAGCAGTTCTTC.

The chain has TRBV5-5 and TRBJ2-1; D may be TRBD1 (5 bases). V was cut by 0 bases and J by 5 bases, with 12 bases left in between. This CDR3 is built from 15 residues. The germline V gene has CDR1 SGHKS and CDR2 YYEKEE (reference sequence). CDR3 DNA: TGTGCCAGCAGCTTGGGGCCCAGGGTCGACAATGAGCAGTTCTTC. This sequence encodes CASSLGPRVDNEQFF.